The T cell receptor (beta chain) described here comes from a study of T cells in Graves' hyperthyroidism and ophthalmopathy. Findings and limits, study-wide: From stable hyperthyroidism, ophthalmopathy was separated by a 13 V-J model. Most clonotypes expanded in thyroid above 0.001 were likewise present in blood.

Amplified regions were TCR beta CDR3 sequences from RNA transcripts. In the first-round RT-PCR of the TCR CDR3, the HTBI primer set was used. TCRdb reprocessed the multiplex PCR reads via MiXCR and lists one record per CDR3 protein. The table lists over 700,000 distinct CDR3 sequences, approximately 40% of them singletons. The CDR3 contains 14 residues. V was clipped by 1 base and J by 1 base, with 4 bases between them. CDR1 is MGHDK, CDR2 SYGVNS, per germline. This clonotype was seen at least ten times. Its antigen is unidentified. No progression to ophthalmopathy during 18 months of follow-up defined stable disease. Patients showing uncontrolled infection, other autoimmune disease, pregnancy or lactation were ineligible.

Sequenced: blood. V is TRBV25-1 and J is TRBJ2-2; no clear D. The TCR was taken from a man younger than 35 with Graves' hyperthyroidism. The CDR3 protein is CASSESVNTGELFF. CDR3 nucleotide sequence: TGTGCCAGCAGTGAATCGGTGAACACCGGGGAGCTGTTTTTT.